This T cell receptor (beta chain) is from a study of Ad26.COV2.S vaccination and SARS-CoV-2 variants. The CDR3 covers 17 residues. V shed 7 bases, J shed 2 bases, and the junction held 14 bases outside the gene matches. Germline CDR1 reads MNHEY; CDR2 reads SMNVEV (reference sequence). Profiled with immunoSEQ multiplex PCR; TCRdb holds only in-frame clones, not every one. The profile shows more than 150,000 clones, roughly 87% of them singletons. The TCR sequence derives from a human donor who had recovered from COVID-19. Source: peripheral blood, taken after recovery from COVID-19. The chain uses TRBV27 and TRBJ2-1, with 7 bases fitting TRBD2. In DNA form, the CDR3 reads TGTGCCAGCATCGCGGGAACGCTAGCGGAGACCTACAATGAGCAGTTCTTC. This codes for CASIAGTLAETYNEQFF.